The 19 T cell receptor beta chains below were found in one sample sequenced in a study of human T cells and chemical hapten exposure. As to time point: pre-sensitization, week 0. As to treatment: therapeutic diphenylcyclopropenone sensitization with weekly scalp DPC. TCRdb processed the RACE reads anew with MiXCR; each CDR3 protein has one entry. The data contain 240,000 or so distinct CDR3 sequences, about 8.6% of them singletons. The source was whole blood, collected in connection with sensitization to the hapten diphenylcyclopropenone (DPC). These TCRs come from a woman aged 40 to 55 with alopecia areata. Some clones in this sample may be carry-over from other donors' samples.

This clonotype has at least ten counts. This chain connects TRBV27 to TRBJ1-2; D remains ambiguous. The CDR3 consists of 14 residues. V lost 1 base and J 8 bases, leaving 14 bases between the germline ends. Germline CDR1 MNHEY, CDR2 SMNVEV (reference sequence). CDR3 loop: CASSLLGRVGGYTF. The CDR3 DNA is TGTGCCAGCAGTTTATTGGGAAGGGTAGGAGGCTACACCTTC.

This clonotype was picked up a small number of times. The chain is built from TRBV7-2 and TRBJ1-1; D unclear. The ends were cut back, 3 bases at V and 1 base at J, with 15 bases in the middle. CDR1 SGHTA and CDR2 FQGNSA come from the germline V gene. CDR3 size: 16 residues. For the CDR3, the DNA is TGTGCCAGCAGCTTCAAGCCCGGGCAACCGAACACTGAAGCTTTCTTT. This sequence encodes CASSFKPGQPNTEAFF.

This clonotype was seen a handful of times. The chain has TRBV7-2 and TRBJ2-7, with 10 nucleotides matching TRBD2. The CDR3 has 15 residues. Germline CDR1 and CDR2: SGHTA and FQGNSA. The trim removed 2 bases at V and 2 bases at J, leaving 3 bases unmatched. CDR3 loop: CASSLLAGVTYEQYF. The CDR3 coding sequence is TGTGCCAGCAGCTTACTAGCGGGGGTAACCTACGAGCAGTACTTC.

The rearrangement joins TRBV12-3 or TRBV12-4 to TRBJ2-1; 7 bases are a match to TRBD2. The CDR3 is 15 residues long. The junction had 5 bases not matched to a gene; V was cut back by 2 bases and J by 4 bases. In DNA form, the CDR3 reads TGTGCCAGCAGTTTAAGGGCTAGCGGTTACAATGAGCAGTTCTTC. Protein sequence: CASSLRASGYNEQFF.

The chain is built from TRBV11-2 and TRBJ1-1; D unresolved. From germline, CDR1 is SGHAT and CDR2 FQNNGV. Trimming shortened V by 5 bases and J by 3 bases, and 10 bases separated the two germline ends. This CDR3 comprises 13 residues. CDR3: CASSLQQHTEAFF. Here the CDR3 DNA reads TGTGCCAGCAGCCTACAACAGCACACTGAAGCTTTCTTT.

Ten or more counts support this clonotype. The V and J genes are TRBV28 and TRBJ2-7, with 7 bases matching TRBD1. The CDR3 sequence is 14 residues long. Germline values: CDR1 MDHEN, CDR2 SYDVKM. The V gene end was trimmed by 5 bases and the J gene end by 5 bases; junction bases not matched to a gene: 9. The CDR3 is CASSTPGTVDEQYF. CDR3 coding DNA: TGTGCCAGCAGTACTCCCGGGACAGTCGACGAGCAGTACTTC. The full variable domain, with the rest looked up from reference TRBV28 and TRBJ2-7, is DVKVTQSSRYLVKRTGEKVFLECVQDMDHENMFWYRQDPGLGLRLIYFSYDVKMKEKGDIPEGYSVSREKKERFSLILESASTNQTSMYLCASSTPGTVDEQYFGPGTRLTVT.

This clonotype occurred many times. The chain links TRBV28 to TRBJ1-5, with 7 bases matching TRBD1. This CDR3 has 14 amino acids. The V gene end was trimmed by 2 bases and the J gene end by 5 bases; junction bases not matched to a gene: 3. CDR1 and CDR2 (germline): MDHEN, SYDVKM. CDR3 in amino acids: CASSLGRGDQPQHF. CDR3 sequence (DNA): TGTGCCAGCAGTTTAGGCAGGGGGGATCAGCCCCAGCATTTT. The full variable domain, with the rest looked up from reference TRBV28 and TRBJ1-5, is DVKVTQSSRYLVKRTGEKVFLECVQDMDHENMFWYRQDPGLGLRLIYFSYDVKMKEKGDIPEGYSVSREKKERFSLILESASTNQTSMYLCASSLGRGDQPQHFGDGTRLSIL.

This clonotype was seen more than once but under ten times. The J gene is TRBJ2-1, the V gene TRBV11-2; 8 bases agree with TRBD2. Germline V gives CDR1 SGHAT, CDR2 FQNNGV. The J segment lost 3 bases and the V segment lost 6 bases, leaving 7 bases of the junction unmatched. The CDR3 has 15 residues. CDR3 sequence: CASSVAGTLYNEQFF. As DNA, the CDR3 is TGTGCCAGCAGTGTAGCGGGAACCCTCTACAATGAGCAGTTCTTC.

The genes are TRBV12-3 or TRBV12-4 and TRBJ1-3; D might be TRBD1 (5 bases). V was shortened by 8 bases and J by 7 bases, with 18 bases between the two germline ends. CDR3 length equals 14 residues. CDR3 sequence (DNA): TGTGCCAGCTTCGGAAACGGGGCACAGAACACCATATATTTT. Protein: CASFGNGAQNTIYF.

This clonotype was seen more than once but under ten times. The chain is built from TRBV6-2 or TRBV6-3 and TRBJ2-3; possible D gene TRBD1, 5 bases. The CDR3 contains 14 residues. The V end was cut by 6 bases, the J end by 6 bases, with 16 bases between. CDR1 MNHEY and CDR2 SVGEGT come from the germline V gene. The CDR3 here is CASRPTGRPDTQYF. Written as DNA, the CDR3 is TGTGCCAGCAGGCCCACAGGCCGCCCGGATACGCAGTATTTT.

This clonotype came up a few times. This chain connects TRBV6-5 to TRBJ1-4; D is undetermined. Trimming shortened V by 4 bases and J by 0 bases, and 9 bases separated the two germline ends. Per the germline V gene, CDR1 is MNHEY and CDR2 is SVGAGI. This CDR3 has 15 residues. The chain's CDR3 is CASSLSLATNEKLFF. CDR3 DNA: TGTGCCAGCAGTTTATCCCTAGCAACTAATGAAAAACTGTTTTTT.

Details on this clonotype: At one boundary the junction diverges from the germline segment, which might be a read error. The chain employs TRBV6-2 or TRBV6-3 and TRBJ2-7, with D perhaps matching TRBD1 (5 bases). This CDR3 is built from 14 residues. The germline CDR1 and CDR2 sequences are MNHEY and SVGEGT. The CDR3 DNA reads as TGTACCAGCAGCAACAGGTTATCGGCCTACGAGCAGTACTTC. It specifies CTSSNRLSAYEQYF.

This clonotype has a count of ten or more. The chain joins TRBV12-3 or TRBV12-4 to TRBJ2-3; perhaps TRBD1 as D (5 bases). Between the trimmed V and J ends, which lost 6 bases and 0 bases, there was a span of 16 bases. CDR3 length: 16 amino acids. In nucleotides, the CDR3 is TGTGCCAGCAGCGCACAGGTCTTAACTAGCACAGATACGCAGTATTTT. Amino acids: CASSAQVLTSTDTQYF.

V gene TRBV7-2 combines with J gene TRBJ1-5; a possible D gene is TRBD1 (5 bases). Germline V gene sequence: CDR1 SGHTA, CDR2 FQGNSA. The CDR3 covers 16 residues. Between the trimmed V and J ends, which lost 2 bases and 0 bases, there was a span of 11 bases. In DNA, the CDR3 is TGTGCCAGCAGCTTAAAGACAGACTATAGCAATCAGCCCCAGCATTTT. It yields the protein CASSLKTDYSNQPQHF.

Many counts were recorded for this clonotype. The rearrangement links TRBV4-1 to TRBJ2-1; TRBD2 aligns across 8 bases. With V trimmed by 3 bases and J by 2 bases, 12 bases remained unmatched. CDR1 is MGHRA and CDR2 is YSYEKL in the germline V gene. The CDR3 has 18 residues. This CDR3 is CASSQSPATSGPYNEQFF. The CDR3 DNA sequence: TGCGCCAGCAGCCAGAGCCCTGCCACTAGCGGACCCTACAATGAGCAGTTCTTC.

The chain couples TRBV6-2 or TRBV6-3 to TRBJ2-2; D unclear. In germline, CDR1 is MNHEY, CDR2 SVGEGT. CDR3 length equals 15 residues. Deletions cut 2 bases from V and 2 bases from J, with 9 bases between. The CDR3 DNA reads TGTGCCAGCAGTTACCGGCCCCCTAACACCGGGGAGCTGTTTTTT. It yields the protein CASSYRPPNTGELFF.

The gene calls are TRBV2 and TRBJ1-2, with D perhaps matching TRBD1 (6 bases). This CDR3 is 16 amino acids long. Germline CDR1 reads SNHLY; CDR2 reads FYNNEI. V was cut by 0 bases and J by 2 bases, with 13 bases left in between. CDR3 amino acids: CASSEAGAGLNYGYTF. CDR3 nucleotides: TGTGCCAGCAGTGAAGCGGGGGCAGGGCTAAACTATGGCTACACCTTC.

Only a few counts were recorded for this clonotype. The J gene is TRBJ2-5, the V gene TRBV6-2 or TRBV6-3, with 13 bases lining up with TRBD2. The J segment lost 5 bases and the V segment lost 4 bases, leaving 7 bases of the junction unmatched. Germline V gene sequence: CDR1 MNHEY, CDR2 SVGEGT. The CDR3 totals 16 residues. The CDR3 coding sequence is TGTGCCAGCAGTTCTTGGACTAGCGGGAGTGATGAGACCCAGTACTTC. Amino acid sequence: CASSSWTSGSDETQYF.

The chain has TRBV7-9 and TRBJ1-5; TRBD1 aligns across 8 bases. Per the germline V gene, CDR1 is SEHNR and CDR2 is FQNEAQ (reference sequence). This CDR3 spans 13 amino acids. After removal of 1 base from V and 9 bases from J, the junction contained 2 bases not matched to a gene. CDR3 sequence reads: CASSLEDRAPQHF. CDR3 bases: TGTGCCAGCAGCTTAGAGGACAGGGCGCCCCAGCATTTT.